These 7 T cell receptor beta chains were sequenced from one sample in a study of blood T cells in healthy people across ages. With a J-beta primer mix and a sample-barcoded 5' primer, a second PCR ran about 6 to 11 cycles. Each CDR3 protein is one row after TCRdb ran MiXCR on the 5' RACE reads. The table has some 290,000 distinct CDR3 sequences, 27% seen once. The sample taken for sequencing was blood. The receptors were sampled from a woman between 70 and 85 years old in good health.

This clonotype was seen more than once but under ten times. The chain couples TRBV5-6 to TRBJ2-2, with D perhaps matching TRBD2 (6 bases). The V and J ends lost 4 bases and 9 bases respectively, with 10 bases between them. This CDR3 is built from 12 residues. The germline CDR1 and CDR2 sequences are SGHDT and YYEEEE. DNA for the CDR3: TGTGCCAGCAGCAAGACTAGTCGGGAGCTGTTTTTT. It yields the protein CASSKTSRELFF. Looking up the rest from reference TRBV5-6 and TRBJ2-2 gives the full variable domain: DAGVTQSPTHLIKTRGQQVTLRCSPKSGHDTVSWYQQALGQGPQFIFQYYEEEERQRGNFPDRFSGHQFPNYSSELNVNALLLGDSALYLCASSKTSRELFFGEGSRLTVL.

In DNA, the CDR3 is TGCGCCAGCAGCCGACAGGCAAGGGAAAACATTCAGTACTTC. Translation: CASSRQARENIQYF. The rearrangement links TRBV4-3 to TRBJ2-4, with a tentative D call TRBD1 (6 bases). The V gene's germline CDR1 is LGHNA and CDR2 YSLEER. The CDR3 extends over 14 amino acids. V shed 4 bases and J shed 5 bases, with 12 bases lying between them.

The chain carries TRBV7-2 and TRBJ2-1, with TRBD2 matching over 7 bases. Germline CDR1 and CDR2: SGHTA and FQGNSA. The CDR3 is made up of 16 amino acids. The ends lost 1 base at V and 5 bases at J; junction bases unmatched: 8. The DNA for the CDR3 is TGTGCCAGCAGCTTAGATCCCCTGGGGAGGGACAATGAGCAGTTCTTC. Translated: CASSLDPLGRDNEQFF.

The gene calls are TRBV6-2 or TRBV6-3 and TRBJ1-5, with 9 bases lining up with TRBD1. The CDR3 extends over 16 amino acids. Per germline, CDR1 MNHEY and CDR2 SVGEGT. Trimming removed 5 bases from V and 7 bases from J; junction bases left unmatched: 12. CDR3 bases: TGTGCCAGCAGTCTAGGGGACAGGGCGACGAGCCAGCCCCAGCATTTT. Translated, it gives CASSLGDRATSQPQHF.

This clonotype was seen a few times. The gene calls are TRBV7-9 and TRBJ1-2; D may be TRBD1 (5 bases). The germline V gene encodes CDR1 SEHNR and CDR2 FQNEAQ (reference sequence). Trimming removed 6 bases at V and 5 bases at J, with 16 bases between. This CDR3 region has 14 residues. CDR3 sequence (DNA): TGTGCCAGCAGTCGGAGTGGGGGGTCATATGGCTACACCTTC. Its translation is CASSRSGGSYGYTF.

The chain's CDR3 is CASSSRTVLAGVEQFF. For the CDR3, the DNA is TGTGCCAGCAGCAGCCGGACAGTACTAGCGGGAGTTGAGCAGTTCTTC. V gene TRBV7-2 combines with J gene TRBJ2-7; 11 bases are shared with TRBD2. The DNA matches TRBJ2-1 better at its end, which makes the J call doubtful. CDR1 and CDR2 from the germline V gene are SGHTA and FQGNSA. The CDR3 contains 16 residues.

This chain connects TRBV3-1 to TRBJ2-5; 7 nucleotides line up with TRBD2. The CDR3 extends over 16 amino acids. The J segment lost 2 bases and the V segment lost 3 bases, leaving 9 bases of the junction unmatched. The V gene's germline CDR1 is LGHDT and CDR2 YNNKEL (reference sequence). This CDR3 reads CASSQRGWGLQETQYF. DNA of the CDR3: TGTGCCAGCAGCCAGCGGGGGTGGGGATTACAAGAGACCCAGTACTTC.